A selection of T cell receptor beta chains follows, all from one sample in a study of metastatic and nonmetastatic thyroid tumors. TCRdb re-called the PCR reads with MiXCR. The sample consists of tens of thousands of clones, under 15% of them appearing once. Sequenced sample: tumor tissue. These receptors were taken from a female donor with papillary thyroid cancer or a benign thyroid nodule (not recorded which). Some clones in this sample may be carry-over from other donors' samples. Each CDR3 is given with its conserved first and last residue. Each record gives: V gene, J gene, D gene, clone size, CDR3 DNA, CDR3 protein. A D gene is named only where the DNA matches it firmly. Not every row has a clone size; where given, it reads once, few, many or a size class.

V gene: TRBV6-1; J gene: TRBJ1-1; D gene: -; clone size: many; CDR3 DNA: TGTGCCAGCAGTGAAGACGGCAGGTATTTATTTTTCTTT; CDR3 protein: CASSEDGRYLFFF
V gene: TRBV6-5; J gene: TRBJ1-5; D gene: TRBD1; clone size: many; CDR3 DNA: TGTGCCAGCAGTTACCCGAGGGACAGGGGCCATCAGCCCCAGCATTTT; CDR3 protein: CASSYPRDRGHQPQHF
V gene: TRBV20-1; J gene: TRBJ2-4; D gene: -; clone size: many; CDR3 DNA: TGCAGTGCTAGACCCATAGCGGTGTGGACGAATAACATTCAGTACTTC; CDR3 protein: CSARPIAVWTNNIQYF
V gene: TRBV11-3; J gene: TRBJ2-3; D gene: -; clone size: many; CDR3 DNA: TGTGCCAGCAAAGACCGTAGCACAGATACGCAGTATTTT; CDR3 protein: CASKDRSTDTQYF
V gene: TRBV28; J gene: TRBJ1-2; D gene: -; clone size: many; CDR3 DNA: TGTGCCAGCAGTTCCAGTGGTGGCTACACCTTC; CDR3 protein: CASSSSGGYTF
V gene: TRBV11-3; J gene: TRBJ2-3; D gene: TRBD2; clone size: many; CDR3 DNA: TGTGCCAGCAGCCAGGGGACTAGCGGGGTTTATACGCAGTATTTT; CDR3 protein: CASSQGTSGVYTQYF
V gene: TRBV5-6; J gene: TRBJ2-1; D gene: -; clone size: many; CDR3 DNA: TGTGCCAGCAGCTTGGGCGAGACCCGACGGTCTTCCTACAATGAGCAGTTCTTC; CDR3 protein: CASSLGETRRSSYNEQFF
V gene: TRBV19; J gene: TRBJ2-7; D gene: -; clone size: many; CDR3 DNA: TGTGCCACCCGTCGGGGCGTGGTGTCCTACGAGCAGTACTTC; CDR3 protein: CATRRGVVSYEQYF
V gene: TRBV7-9; J gene: TRBJ1-1; D gene: -; clone size: many; CDR3 DNA: TGTGCCAGCAGCGCCTTTGGTGCCACTGAAGCTTTCTTT; CDR3 protein: CASSAFGATEAFF
V gene: TRBV3-1; J gene: TRBJ2-2; D gene: -; clone size: -; CDR3 DNA: TGTGCCAGCAGCCAAACCGGGGAGCTGTTTTTT; CDR3 protein: CASSQTGELFF
V gene: TRBV6-1; J gene: TRBJ2-1; D gene: -; clone size: few; CDR3 DNA: TGTGTCAGCAGTGAAGCGCTGGGGGTGATCTCCTACAATGAGCAGTTCTTC; CDR3 protein: CVSSEALGVISYNEQFF
V gene: TRBV5-1; J gene: TRBJ2-1; D gene: -; clone size: many; CDR3 DNA: TGCGCCAGCAGCACGACTGCTCAACACAATGAGCAGTTCTTC; CDR3 protein: CASSTTAQHNEQFF
V gene: TRBV6-1; J gene: TRBJ1-6; D gene: -; clone size: few; CDR3 DNA: TGTGCCAGCAGTGAAATGCCCAGCGCGGAAACACCCCTCCACTTT; CDR3 protein: CASSEMPSAETPLHF
V gene: TRBV7-9; J gene: TRBJ2-1; D gene: -; clone size: many; CDR3 DNA: TGTGCCAGCAGCTTCGGGGGGCACAATGAGCAGTTCTTC; CDR3 protein: CASSFGGHNEQFF
V gene: TRBV18; J gene: TRBJ1-6; D gene: -; clone size: many; CDR3 DNA: TGTGCCAGCTCACCACCGAGTAATTCACCCCTCCACTTT; CDR3 protein: CASSPPSNSPLHF
V gene: TRBV6-5; J gene: TRBJ1-4; D gene: -; clone size: many; CDR3 DNA: TGTGCCAGCAGTTACGATGGAGGCGAAAAACTGTTTTTT; CDR3 protein: CASSYDGGEKLFF
V gene: TRBV5-1; J gene: TRBJ2-7; D gene: -; clone size: -; CDR3 DNA: TGCGCCAGCAGCCCGGACTATACCTACGAGCAGTACTTC; CDR3 protein: CASSPDYTYEQYF
V gene: TRBV10-1; J gene: TRBJ1-5; D gene: -; clone size: few; CDR3 DNA: TGCTCCGGCAGTGAGCCCCGGCCCTACCAGCCCCAGCATTTT; CDR3 protein: CSGSEPRPYQPQHF
V gene: TRBV5-1; J gene: TRBJ2-5; D gene: TRBD2; clone size: -; CDR3 DNA: TGCGCCGGCAGCGAATCCGCGACTAGCGGGATCGAGACCCAGTACTTC; CDR3 protein: CAGSESATSGIETQYF
V gene: TRBV28; J gene: TRBJ1-4; D gene: -; clone size: many; CDR3 DNA: TGTGCCAGCTTCACAGGGACATTCGGGGAAAAACTGTTTTTT; CDR3 protein: CASFTGTFGEKLFF
V gene: TRBV3-1; J gene: TRBJ2-5; D gene: -; clone size: many; CDR3 DNA: TGTGCCAGCAGCCCAACAGGCGAGAGCTACCAAGAGACCCAGTACTTC; CDR3 protein: CASSPTGESYQETQYF
V gene: TRBV2; J gene: TRBJ1-2; D gene: -; clone size: many; CDR3 DNA: TGTGCCAGCAGTCAAAACAGGGCGCCCATGGGATATGGCTACACCTTC; CDR3 protein: CASSQNRAPMGYGYTF
V gene: TRBV6-1; J gene: TRBJ2-1; D gene: -; clone size: many; CDR3 DNA: TGTGCCAGCAGTGAGGTTCGTATGGTTGGTGAGCAGTTCTTC; CDR3 protein: CASSEVRMVGEQFF
V gene: TRBV20-1; J gene: TRBJ1-6; D gene: -; clone size: many; CDR3 DNA: TGCAGTGCTAGTCAGTACGACAGAAATTCACCCCTCCACTTT; CDR3 protein: CSASQYDRNSPLHF
V gene: TRBV15; J gene: TRBJ2-1; D gene: TRBD2; clone size: many; CDR3 DNA: TGTGCCACCACAGGGACTAGCGGGAGTAATGAGCAGTTCTTC; CDR3 protein: CATTGTSGSNEQFF
V gene: TRBV20-1; J gene: TRBJ1-1; D gene: -; clone size: many; CDR3 DNA: TGCAGTGCTCGTTCAGCAGAATTGAACACTGAAGCTTTCTTT; CDR3 protein: CSARSAELNTEAFF
V gene: TRBV7-2; J gene: TRBJ2-5; D gene: TRBD1; clone size: many; CDR3 DNA: TGTGCCAGCAGCTTAGGGACAGGGGGGGAGGAGACCCAGTACTTC; CDR3 protein: CASSLGTGGEETQYF
V gene: TRBV9; J gene: TRBJ1-1; D gene: -; clone size: few; CDR3 DNA: TGTGCCAGCAGCGTAGATGCTGGGGGAGCTGAAGCTTTCTTT; CDR3 protein: CASSVDAGGAEAFF
V gene: TRBV15; J gene: TRBJ2-6; D gene: -; clone size: few; CDR3 DNA: TGTGCCACCAGCTCCGCAATCTCGGGGGCCAACGTCCTGACTTTC; CDR3 protein: CATSSAISGANVLTF
V gene: TRBV12-3/TRBV12-4; J gene: TRBJ1-1; D gene: -; clone size: many; CDR3 DNA: TGTGCCAGCAGTTTAGCGTCCAGGAACACTGAAGCTTTCTTT; CDR3 protein: CASSLASRNTEAFF
V gene: TRBV6-5; J gene: TRBJ2-7; D gene: -; clone size: -; CDR3 DNA: TGTGCCAGCAGTTTATCCATAGCGGAAAGCTCCTACGAGCAGTACTTC; CDR3 protein: CASSLSIAESSYEQYF
V gene: TRBV5-4; J gene: TRBJ2-2; D gene: -; clone size: many; CDR3 DNA: TGTGCCAGCAGCTTGAGCCGCAACACCGGGGAGCTGTTTTTT; CDR3 protein: CASSLSRNTGELFF
V gene: TRBV20-1; J gene: TRBJ1-1; D gene: TRBD1; clone size: many; CDR3 DNA: TGCAGTGCGAGGACAGGGTGGGCTGAAGCTTTCTTT; CDR3 protein: CSARTGWAEAFF
V gene: TRBV18; J gene: TRBJ2-1; D gene: -; clone size: few; CDR3 DNA: TGTGCCAGCTCACCACAGACCCCAAGCATCTCCTACAATGAGCAGTTCTTC; CDR3 protein: CASSPQTPSISYNEQFF